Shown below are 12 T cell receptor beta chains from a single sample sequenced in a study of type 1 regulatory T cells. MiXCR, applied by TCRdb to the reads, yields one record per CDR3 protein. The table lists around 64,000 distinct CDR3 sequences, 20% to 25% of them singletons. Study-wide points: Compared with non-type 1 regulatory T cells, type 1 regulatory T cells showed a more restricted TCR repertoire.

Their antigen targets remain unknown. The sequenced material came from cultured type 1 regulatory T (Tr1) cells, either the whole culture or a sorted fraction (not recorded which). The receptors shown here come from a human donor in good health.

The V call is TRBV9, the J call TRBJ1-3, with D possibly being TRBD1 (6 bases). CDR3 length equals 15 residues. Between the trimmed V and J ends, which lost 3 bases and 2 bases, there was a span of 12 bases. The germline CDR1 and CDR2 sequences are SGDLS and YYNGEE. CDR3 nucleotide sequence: TGTGCCAGCAGCGCAACAGGGCTAACTGGAAACACCATATATTTT. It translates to CASSATGLTGNTIYF.

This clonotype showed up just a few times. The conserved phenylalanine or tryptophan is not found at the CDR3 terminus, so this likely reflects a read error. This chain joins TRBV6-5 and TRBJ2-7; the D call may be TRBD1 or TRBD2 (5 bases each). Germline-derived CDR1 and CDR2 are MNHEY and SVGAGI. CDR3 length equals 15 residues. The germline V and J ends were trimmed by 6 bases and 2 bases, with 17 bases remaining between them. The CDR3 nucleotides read TGTGCCAGCAGATCCCTTACGGGACCGACCTACGAGCAGTACTCC. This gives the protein CASRSLTGPTYEQYS.

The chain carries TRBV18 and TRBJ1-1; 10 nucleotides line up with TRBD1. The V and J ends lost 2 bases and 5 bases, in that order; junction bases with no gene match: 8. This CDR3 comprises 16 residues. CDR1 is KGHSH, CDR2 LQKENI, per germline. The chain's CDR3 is CASSPYRQGAGTEAFF. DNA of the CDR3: TGTGCCAGCTCACCATACCGACAGGGGGCAGGGACTGAAGCTTTCTTT.

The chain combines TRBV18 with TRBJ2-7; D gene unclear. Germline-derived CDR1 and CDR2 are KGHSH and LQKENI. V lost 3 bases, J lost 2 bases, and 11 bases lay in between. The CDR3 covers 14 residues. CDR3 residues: CASSPVTGPYEQYF. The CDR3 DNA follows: TGTGCCAGCTCACCCGTGACTGGTCCCTACGAGCAGTACTTC.

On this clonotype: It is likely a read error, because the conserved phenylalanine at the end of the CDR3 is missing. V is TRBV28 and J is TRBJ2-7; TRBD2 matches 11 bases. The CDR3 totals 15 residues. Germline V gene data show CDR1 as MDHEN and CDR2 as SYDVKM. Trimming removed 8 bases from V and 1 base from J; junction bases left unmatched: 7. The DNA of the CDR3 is TGTGCCAGCCAGCTAGCGGGAGGCTTGTCCTACGAGCAGTACCTC. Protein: CASQLAGGLSYEQYL.

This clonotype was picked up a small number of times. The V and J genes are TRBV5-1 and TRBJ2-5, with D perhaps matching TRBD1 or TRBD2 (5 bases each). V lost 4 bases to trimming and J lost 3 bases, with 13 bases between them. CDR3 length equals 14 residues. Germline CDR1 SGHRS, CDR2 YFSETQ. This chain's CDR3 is CASSLRDPKETQYF. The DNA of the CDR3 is TGCGCCAGCAGCCTCCGGGACCCAAAAGAGACCCAGTACTTC.

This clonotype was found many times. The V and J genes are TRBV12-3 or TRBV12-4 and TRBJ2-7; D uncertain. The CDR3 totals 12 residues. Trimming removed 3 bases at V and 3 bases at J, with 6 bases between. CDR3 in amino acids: CASSFTGYEQYF. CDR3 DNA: TGTGCCAGCAGTTTCACCGGCTACGAGCAGTACTTC.

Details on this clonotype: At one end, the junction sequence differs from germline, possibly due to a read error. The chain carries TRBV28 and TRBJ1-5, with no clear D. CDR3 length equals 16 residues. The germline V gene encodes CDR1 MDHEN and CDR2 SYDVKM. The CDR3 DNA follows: TGTGCCAGCAGTTTTGCCGGCAGAGCAAGCAATCGGCCCCAGCATTTT. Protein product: CASSFAGRASNRPQHF.

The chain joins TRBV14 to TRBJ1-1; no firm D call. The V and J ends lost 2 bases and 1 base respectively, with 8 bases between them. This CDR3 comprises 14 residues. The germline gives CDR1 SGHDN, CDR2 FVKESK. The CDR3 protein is CASSQLAGNTEAFF. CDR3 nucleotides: TGTGCCAGCAGCCAACTTGCCGGGAACACTGAAGCTTTCTTT.

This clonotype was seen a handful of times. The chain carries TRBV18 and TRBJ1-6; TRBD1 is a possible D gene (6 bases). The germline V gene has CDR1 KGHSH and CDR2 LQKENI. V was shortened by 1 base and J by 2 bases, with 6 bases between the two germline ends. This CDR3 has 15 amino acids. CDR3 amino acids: CASSPQGAYNSPLHF. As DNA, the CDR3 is TGTGCCAGCTCACCACAGGGGGCCTATAATTCACCCCTCCACTTT. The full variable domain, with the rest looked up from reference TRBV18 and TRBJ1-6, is NAGVMQNPRHLVRRRGQEARLRCSPMKGHSHVYWYRQLPEEGLKFMVYLQKENIIDESGMPKERFSAEFPKEGPSILRIQQVVRGDSAAYFCASSPQGAYNSPLHFGNGTRLTVT.

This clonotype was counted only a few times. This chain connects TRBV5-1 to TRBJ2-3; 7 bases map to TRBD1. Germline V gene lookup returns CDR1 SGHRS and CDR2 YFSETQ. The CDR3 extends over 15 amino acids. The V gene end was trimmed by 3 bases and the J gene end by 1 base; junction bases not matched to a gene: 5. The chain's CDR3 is CASSSGGSRTDTQYF. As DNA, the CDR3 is TGCGCCAGCAGCTCAGGGGGTTCCCGCACAGATACGCAGTATTTT.

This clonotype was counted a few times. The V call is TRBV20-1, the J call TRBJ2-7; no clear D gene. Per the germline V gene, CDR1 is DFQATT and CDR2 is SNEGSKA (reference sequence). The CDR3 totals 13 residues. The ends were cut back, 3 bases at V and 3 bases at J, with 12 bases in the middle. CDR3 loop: CSARGGKYYEQYF. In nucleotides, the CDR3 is TGCAGTGCTAGGGGCGGAAAATACTACGAGCAGTACTTC.